The sequence of this T cell receptor beta chain was determined in a study of cytomegalovirus exposure and HLA in healthy donors. PCR employed 60 Vbeta and 13 Jbeta primers. Produced via immunoSEQ multiplex PCR; TCRdb's table is partial and in-frame only. The sample has about 140,000 clones, approximately 80% seen once; the top ten hold approximately 2%. With 1 base removed from V and 5 bases from J, the gap between germline ends came to 9 bases. The CDR3 covers 13 residues. Germline V CDR1 and CDR2: SGHAT, FQNNGV. Source material: PBMCs. This TCR was sampled from a man younger than 40 in good health and CMV-seronegative. The chain carries TRBV11-2 and TRBJ2-7, with unresolved D. DNA for the CDR3: TGTGCCAGCAGCTTAGTAACTGCGGACGAGCAGTACTTC. It yields the protein CASSLVTADEQYF.